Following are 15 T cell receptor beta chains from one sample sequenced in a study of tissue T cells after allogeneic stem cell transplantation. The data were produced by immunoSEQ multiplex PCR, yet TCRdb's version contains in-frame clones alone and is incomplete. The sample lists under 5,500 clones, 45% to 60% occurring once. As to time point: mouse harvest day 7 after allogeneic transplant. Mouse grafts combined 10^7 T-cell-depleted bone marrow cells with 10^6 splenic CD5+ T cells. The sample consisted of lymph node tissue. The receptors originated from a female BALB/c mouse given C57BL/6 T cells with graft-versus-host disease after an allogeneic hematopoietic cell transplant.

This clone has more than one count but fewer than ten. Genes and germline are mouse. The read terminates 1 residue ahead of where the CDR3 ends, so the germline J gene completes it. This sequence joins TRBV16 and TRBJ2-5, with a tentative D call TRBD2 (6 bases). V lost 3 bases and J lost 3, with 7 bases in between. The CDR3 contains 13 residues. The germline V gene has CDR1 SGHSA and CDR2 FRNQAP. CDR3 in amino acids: CASSFTGQDTQYF. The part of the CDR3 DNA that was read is TGTGCAAGCAGCTTCACTGGGCAAGACACCCAGTAC.

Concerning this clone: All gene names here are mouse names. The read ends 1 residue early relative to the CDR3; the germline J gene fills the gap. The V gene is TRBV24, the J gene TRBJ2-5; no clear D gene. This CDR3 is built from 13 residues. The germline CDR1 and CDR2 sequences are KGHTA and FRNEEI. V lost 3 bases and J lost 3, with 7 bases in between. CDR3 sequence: CASSLVGQDTQYF. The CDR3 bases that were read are TGTGCCAGCAGTCTAGTGGGACAAGACACCCAGTAC.

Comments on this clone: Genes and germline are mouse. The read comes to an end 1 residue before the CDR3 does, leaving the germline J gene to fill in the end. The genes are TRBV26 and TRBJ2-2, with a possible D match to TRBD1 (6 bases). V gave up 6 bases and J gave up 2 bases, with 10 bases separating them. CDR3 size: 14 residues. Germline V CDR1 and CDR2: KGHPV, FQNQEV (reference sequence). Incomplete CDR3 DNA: TGTGCCAGCAGGCAGGGGCTCAACACCGGGCAGCTCTAC. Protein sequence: CASRQGLNTGQLY. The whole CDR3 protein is CASRQGLNTGQLYF.

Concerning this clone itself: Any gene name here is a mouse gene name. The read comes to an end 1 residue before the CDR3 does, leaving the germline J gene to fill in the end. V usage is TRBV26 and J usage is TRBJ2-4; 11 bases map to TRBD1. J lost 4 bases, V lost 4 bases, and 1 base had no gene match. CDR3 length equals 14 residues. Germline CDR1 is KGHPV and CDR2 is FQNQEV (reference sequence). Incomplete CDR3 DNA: TGTGCCAGCAGTCGGACAGGGGGCGAAAACACCTTGTAC. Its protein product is CASSRTGGENTLY. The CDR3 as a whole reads CASSRTGGENTLYF.

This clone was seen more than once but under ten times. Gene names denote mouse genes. The CDR3 sequence is CASSPDRADNQAPLF. The CDR3 DNA, read in part, is TGTGCCAGCAGCCCCGACAGGGCGGACAACCAGGCTCCGCTT. The chain couples TRBV14 to TRBJ1-5, with TRBD1 matching over 7 bases. Sequencing ends 1 residue short of the CDR3 end; the germline J gene provides the rest. The CDR3 sequence is 15 residues long. The V gene's germline CDR1 is SGHDT and CDR2 FRDEAV. J was trimmed by 2 bases and V by 5 bases; bases with no gene match: 7.

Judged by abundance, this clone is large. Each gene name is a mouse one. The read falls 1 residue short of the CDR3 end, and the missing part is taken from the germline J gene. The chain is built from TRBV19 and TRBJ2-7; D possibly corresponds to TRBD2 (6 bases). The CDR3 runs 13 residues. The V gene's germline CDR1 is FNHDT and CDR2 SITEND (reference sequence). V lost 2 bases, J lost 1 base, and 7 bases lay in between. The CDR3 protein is CASSIGGSYEQYF. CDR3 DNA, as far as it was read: TGTGCCAGCAGTATCGGGGGGTCCTATGAACAGTAC.

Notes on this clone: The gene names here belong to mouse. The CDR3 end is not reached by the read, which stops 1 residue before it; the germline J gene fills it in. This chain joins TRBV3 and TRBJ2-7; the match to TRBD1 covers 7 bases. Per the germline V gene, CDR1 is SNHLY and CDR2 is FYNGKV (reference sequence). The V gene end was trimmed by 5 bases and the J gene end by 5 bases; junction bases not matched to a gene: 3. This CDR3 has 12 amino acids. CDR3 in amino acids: CASSTTGDEQYF. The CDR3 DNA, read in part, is TGTGCCAGCAGCACTACAGGGGATGAACAGTAC.

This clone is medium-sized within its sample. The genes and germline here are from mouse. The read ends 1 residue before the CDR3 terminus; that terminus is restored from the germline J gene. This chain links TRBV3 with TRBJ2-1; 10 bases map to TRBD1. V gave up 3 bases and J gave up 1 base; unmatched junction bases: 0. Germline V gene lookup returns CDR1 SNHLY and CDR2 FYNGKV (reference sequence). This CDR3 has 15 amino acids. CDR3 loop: CASSLGQGNYAEQFF. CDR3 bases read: TGTGCCAGCAGCTTGGGACAGGGGAACTATGCTGAGCAGTTC.

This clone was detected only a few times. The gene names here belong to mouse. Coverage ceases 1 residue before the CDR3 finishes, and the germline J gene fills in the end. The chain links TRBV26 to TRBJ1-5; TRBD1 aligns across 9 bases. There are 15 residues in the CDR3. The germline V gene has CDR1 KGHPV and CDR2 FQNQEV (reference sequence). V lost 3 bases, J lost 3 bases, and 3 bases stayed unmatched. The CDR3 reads CASSLTGGRNQAPLF. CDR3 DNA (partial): TGTGCCAGCAGTCTTACAGGGGGCCGCAACCAGGCTCCGCTT.

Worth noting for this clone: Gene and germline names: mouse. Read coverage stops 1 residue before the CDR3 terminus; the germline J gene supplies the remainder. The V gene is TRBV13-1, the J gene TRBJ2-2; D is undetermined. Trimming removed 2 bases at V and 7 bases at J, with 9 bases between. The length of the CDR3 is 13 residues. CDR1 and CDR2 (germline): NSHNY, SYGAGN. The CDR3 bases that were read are TGTGCCAGCAGTGAAGATGGAAGCGGGCAGCTCTAC. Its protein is CASSEDGSGQLY. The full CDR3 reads CASSEDGSGQLYF.

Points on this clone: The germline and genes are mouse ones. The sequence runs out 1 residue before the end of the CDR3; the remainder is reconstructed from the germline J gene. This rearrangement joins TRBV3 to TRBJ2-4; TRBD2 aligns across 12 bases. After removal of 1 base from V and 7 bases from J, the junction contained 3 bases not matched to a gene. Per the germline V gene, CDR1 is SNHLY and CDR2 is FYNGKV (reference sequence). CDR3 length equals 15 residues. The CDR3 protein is CASSLGGLGGDTLYF. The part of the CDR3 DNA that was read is TGTGCCAGCAGCTTAGGGGGACTGGGGGGAGACACCTTGTAC.

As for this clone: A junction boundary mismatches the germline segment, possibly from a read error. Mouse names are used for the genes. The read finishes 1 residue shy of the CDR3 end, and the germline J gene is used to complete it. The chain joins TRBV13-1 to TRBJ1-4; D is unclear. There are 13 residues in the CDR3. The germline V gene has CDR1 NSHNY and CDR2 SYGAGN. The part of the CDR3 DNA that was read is TGTGCCAGCAGTGAAGGTTCCAACAAAAGATTATTT. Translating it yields CASSEGSNKRLF. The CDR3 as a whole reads CASSEGSNKRLFF.

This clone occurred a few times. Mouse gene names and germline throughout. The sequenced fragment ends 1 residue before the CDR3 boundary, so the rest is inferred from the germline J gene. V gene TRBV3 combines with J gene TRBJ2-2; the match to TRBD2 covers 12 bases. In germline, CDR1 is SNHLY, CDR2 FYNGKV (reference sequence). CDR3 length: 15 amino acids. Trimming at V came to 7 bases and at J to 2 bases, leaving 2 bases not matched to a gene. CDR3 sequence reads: CASTGTGGNTGQLYF. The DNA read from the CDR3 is TGTGCCAGCACCGGGACTGGGGGGAACACCGGGCAGCTCTAC. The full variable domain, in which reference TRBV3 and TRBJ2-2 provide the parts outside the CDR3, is GPKVLQIPSHQIIDMGQMVTLNCDPVSNHLYFYWYKQILGQQMEFLVNFYNGKVMEKSKLFKDQFSVERPDGSYFTLKIQPTALEDSAVYFCASTGTGGNTGQLYFGEGSKLTVL.

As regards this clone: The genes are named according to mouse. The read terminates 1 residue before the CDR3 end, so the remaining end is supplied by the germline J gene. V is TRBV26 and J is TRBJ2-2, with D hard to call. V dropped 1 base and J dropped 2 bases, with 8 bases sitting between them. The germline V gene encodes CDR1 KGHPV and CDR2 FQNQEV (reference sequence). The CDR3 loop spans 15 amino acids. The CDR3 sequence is CASSLLYSNTGQLYF. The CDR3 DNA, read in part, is TGTGCCAGCAGTCTGTTATACAGTAACACCGGGCAGCTCTAC.

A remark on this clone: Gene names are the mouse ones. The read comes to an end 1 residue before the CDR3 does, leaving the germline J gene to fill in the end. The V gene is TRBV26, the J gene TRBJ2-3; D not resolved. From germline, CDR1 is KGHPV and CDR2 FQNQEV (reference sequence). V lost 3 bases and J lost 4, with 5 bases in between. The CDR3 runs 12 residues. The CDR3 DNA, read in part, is TGTGCCAGCAGTCTCCAATCAGAAACGCTGTAT. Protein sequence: CASSLQSETLY. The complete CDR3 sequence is CASSLQSETLYF.